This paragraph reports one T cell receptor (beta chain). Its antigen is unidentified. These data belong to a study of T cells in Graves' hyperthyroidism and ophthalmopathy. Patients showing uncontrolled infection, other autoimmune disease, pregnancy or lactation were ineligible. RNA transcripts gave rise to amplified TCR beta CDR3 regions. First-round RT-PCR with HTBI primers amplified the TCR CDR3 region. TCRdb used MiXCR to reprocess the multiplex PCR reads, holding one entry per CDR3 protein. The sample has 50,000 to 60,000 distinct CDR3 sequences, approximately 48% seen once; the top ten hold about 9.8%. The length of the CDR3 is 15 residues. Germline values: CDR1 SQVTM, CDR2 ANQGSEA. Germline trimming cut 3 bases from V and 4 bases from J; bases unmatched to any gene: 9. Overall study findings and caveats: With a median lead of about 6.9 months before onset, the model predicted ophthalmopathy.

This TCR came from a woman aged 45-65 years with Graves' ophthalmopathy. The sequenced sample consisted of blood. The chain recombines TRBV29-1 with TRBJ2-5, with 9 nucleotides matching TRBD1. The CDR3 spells CSVEGGQGGGETQYF. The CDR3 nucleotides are TGCAGCGTTGAGGGGGGACAGGGTGGTGGAGAGACCCAGTACTTC. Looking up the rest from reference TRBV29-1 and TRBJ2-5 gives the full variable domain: SAVISQKPSRDICQRGTSLTIQCQVDSQVTMMFWYRQQPGQSLTLIATANQGSEATYESGFVIDKFPISRPNLTFSTLTVSNMSPEDSSIYLCSVEGGQGGGETQYFGPGTRLLVL.